These T cell receptor beta chains were read from a single sample in a study of T-cell reconstitution after alpha-beta-depleted transplantation in children. MiXCR, applied by TCRdb to the PCR reads, yields one record per CDR3 protein. The sample has about 260,000 distinct CDR3 sequences, 6.5% to 9% seen once. Sample: PBMCs, mostly from graft donor cells, taken 180 days after TCRalphabeta/CD19-depleted stem cell transplant. All receptors derive from a male patient younger than 18 who had a stem cell transplant for acute lymphoblastic leukemia, so the T cells may come from the graft donor. Both conserved end residues are part of each CDR3. The D gene is left open where the match is weak. Only some rows state a clone size, as once, few, many or a class for expanded clones.

TRBV2,TRBD2,many,TRBJ2-5,TGTGCCAGCATTAGGACTAGCGGGGGCGGAGAGACCCAGTACTTC,CASIRTSGGGETQYF
TRBV14,-,-,TRBJ2-1,TGTGCCAGCAGCCAAATACAGGGCCCCAAATTCTCCTACGAGCAGTTCTTC,CASSQIQGPKFSYEQFF
TRBV29-1,-,many,TRBJ2-2,TGCAGCGGTGGGAAAACGAACACCGGGGAGCTGTTTTTT,CSGGKTNTGELFF
TRBV5-1,TRBD1,many,TRBJ2-7,TGCGCCAGCAGCTTCCGGACAGGGTCTGCCTACGAGCAGTACTTC,CASSFRTGSAYEQYF
TRBV29-1,-,many,TRBJ2-1,TGCAGCGTTTACGACATGAGCTCCTACAATGAGCAGTTCTTC,CSVYDMSSYNEQFF
TRBV20-1,TRBD2,many,TRBJ2-3,TGCAGTGCTATCGTAGCGGGAGGTACTAGCACAGATACGCAGTATTTT,CSAIVAGGTSTDTQYF
TRBV7-8,TRBD1,-,TRBJ1-2,TGTGCCAGCAGCTTATACCGAGGGACAGGGGATGTGAAATCTGGCTACACCTTC,CASSLYRGTGDVKSGYTF
TRBV6-1,TRBD1,many,TRBJ1-2,TGTGCCAGCAGTGAAGTGCTGGACAGGGAAGGCTACACCTTC,CASSEVLDREGYTF
TRBV6-2/TRBV6-3,-,many,TRBJ1-1,TGTGCCAGCAGTCACGTTTGGGACACTGAAGCTTTCTTT,CASSHVWDTEAFF
TRBV12-5,-,many,TRBJ1-3,TGTGCTAGTGGTTTTAGAAACACCATATATTTT,CASGFRNTIYF
TRBV20-1,-,many,TRBJ2-2,TGCAGTGTCTCACGCACGGGCGGGGAGCTGTTTTTT,CSVSRTGGELFF